This entry lists 11 T cell receptor beta chains sequenced from one sample in a study of CD8 T cells in ankylosing spondylitis. Overall study results and limits: Roughly eight highly homologous variants made up a TCR beta motif that seemed to typify ankylosing spondylitis blood.

The antigens these receptors bind are not known. A single record per CDR3 protein comes from TCRdb applying MiXCR to the 5' RACE reads. The table records some 840,000 distinct CDR3 sequences, approximately 10% of them present only once. The material sequenced was blood, either unsorted or a sorted T cell fraction (not recorded which). The receptors stem from a male donor with ankylosing spondylitis.

The chain is built from TRBV5-1 and TRBJ2-1; 9 positions match TRBD2. This CDR3 comprises 17 residues. Germline values: CDR1 SGHRS, CDR2 YFSETQ. The ends lost 5 bases at V and 2 bases at J; junction bases unmatched: 11. CDR3 in amino acids: CASRSGSGGLAYNEQFF. CDR3 nucleotide sequence: TGCGCCAGCAGGAGTGGTAGCGGGGGATTAGCCTACAATGAGCAGTTCTTC.

About this clonotype itself: Given a much more abundant clone one base away, this may be a read error. The V and J genes are TRBV12-3 or TRBV12-4 and TRBJ2-7; 9 nucleotides agree with TRBD1. This CDR3 spans 13 amino acids. The CDR3 nucleotides read TGTGCCAGCAGACCGACAGGGGGAAACGAGCGGTACTTC. Amino acids: CASRPTGGNERYF.

This clonotype was seen only a few times. The chain employs TRBV5-1 and TRBJ2-3; 7 bases are shared with TRBD1. The CDR3 sequence is 16 residues long. V was clipped by 4 bases and J by 2 bases; unmatched bases: 10. The germline CDR1 and CDR2 sequences are SGHRS and YFSETQ. In DNA form, the CDR3 reads TGCGCCAGCAGCCGGGTGGTGACAGGGAACACAGATACGCAGTATTTT. Residues: CASSRVVTGNTDTQYF.

At least ten counts were recorded for this clonotype. The chain combines TRBV7-2 with TRBJ2-7, with D maybe TRBD2 (6 bases). The V end lost 5 bases, the J end lost 0 bases, and 11 bases lay between the germline ends. There are 14 residues in the CDR3. Germline loops: CDR1 SGHTA, CDR2 FQGNSA. The CDR3 protein is CASSAGTASYEQYF. The CDR3 region has the DNA TGTGCCAGCAGCGCCGGGACTGCCTCCTACGAGCAGTACTTC.

This chain connects TRBV24-1 to TRBJ2-1; TRBD1 agrees at 7 bases. This CDR3 region has 15 residues. V was clipped by 9 bases and J by 2 bases; unmatched bases: 9. Germline V gene lookup returns CDR1 KGHDR and CDR2 SFDVKD. The CDR3 here is CATEQGDVAYNEQFF. The CDR3 DNA reads as TGTGCCACCGAGCAGGGGGACGTCGCCTACAATGAGCAGTTCTTC.

The J gene is TRBJ2-7, the V gene TRBV6-5; D possibly corresponds to TRBD1 (7 bases). The CDR3 sequence is 16 residues long. Germline V gene data show CDR1 as MNHEY and CDR2 as SVGAGI. V lost 7 bases and J 0 bases, leaving 19 bases between the germline ends. CDR3 amino acids: CASKPTARGVSYEQYF. As DNA, the CDR3 is TGTGCCAGCAAACCGACCGCCAGGGGGGTCTCCTACGAGCAGTACTTC.

This clonotype was observed a handful of times. V gene TRBV20-1 combines with J gene TRBJ2-1; TRBD2 matches at 8 bases. Germline trimming cut 4 bases from V and 3 bases from J; bases unmatched to any gene: 8. This CDR3 region has 15 residues. The germline CDR1 and CDR2 sequences are DFQATT and SNEGSKA (reference sequence). The CDR3 sequence is CSAKRSGRLYNEQFF. The DNA of the CDR3 is TGCAGTGCTAAACGGAGCGGGAGACTCTACAATGAGCAGTTCTTC.

This clonotype was counted a few times. The rearrangement uses TRBV20-1 and TRBJ1-3, with D perhaps matching TRBD1 (6 bases). This CDR3 spans 19 amino acids. Trimming removed 5 bases at V and 5 bases at J, with 31 bases between. CDR1 DFQATT and CDR2 SNEGSKA come from the germline V gene (reference sequence). In DNA, the CDR3 is TGCAGTGCTTCCAGTGCGGCCACGGCATGGGACATTACGCGAAACACCATATATTTT. This codes for CSASSAATAWDITRNTIYF.

The chain links TRBV6-1 to TRBJ1-2; 7 positions match TRBD1. The CDR3 contains 18 residues. CDR1 is MNHNS, CDR2 SASEGT, per germline. The junction had 25 bases not matched to a gene; V was cut back by 8 bases and J by 7 bases. DNA for the CDR3: TGTGCCAGCGCGTCCCGAGAGGGGGCGCTTGGATGGGGTATTGGCTACACCTTC. Translation: CASASREGALGWGIGYTF.

This clonotype has more than one count but fewer than ten. This chain joins TRBV27 and TRBJ2-5, with D unresolved. The CDR3 consists of 14 residues. Germline V gives CDR1 MNHEY, CDR2 SMNVEV (reference sequence). V lost 0 bases and J 1 base, leaving 6 bases between the germline ends. CDR3 residues: CASSLSIGQETQYF. The CDR3 coding sequence is TGTGCCAGCAGTTTATCGATCGGCCAAGAGACCCAGTACTTC.

CDR3 loop: CASSQPIGDSNEKLFF. CDR3 nucleotide sequence: TGTGCCAGCAGCCAACCTATTGGGGACAGTAATGAAAAACTGTTTTTT. This chain links TRBV4-2 with TRBJ1-4; 7 bases agree with TRBD1. Germline loops: CDR1 LGHNA, CDR2 YNFKEQ. The CDR3 has 16 amino acids. J lost 4 bases, V lost 2 bases, and 7 bases had no gene match.